Listed below are T cell receptor beta chains from one sample, sequenced in a study of cytomegalovirus exposure and HLA in healthy donors. Sequenced by immunoSEQ multiplex PCR; TCRdb stores in-frame clones only, minus some. The sample carries around 210,000 clones, 78% recorded once. Source material: PBMCs. These receptor sequences come from a boy younger than 18 in good health and CMV-seronegative. Each CDR3 is given with its conserved first and last residue. The D gene is left open where the match is weak. Clone size is given for some rows only: seen once, a few or many times, or a class if the clone is expanded.

abundance,v_gene,d_gene,j_gene,CDR3aa,CDR3nt
-,TRBV23-1,TRBD1,TRBJ2-3,CASPDRGTDTQYF,TGCGCCAGCCCGGACAGGGGAACAGATACGCAGTATTTT
-,TRBV27,-,TRBJ1-1,CASSEWGQNTEAFF,TGTGCCAGCAGTGAGTGGGGGCAAAACACTGAAGCTTTCTTT
-,TRBV27,-,TRBJ2-3,CASSLQGGSDTQYF,TGTGCCAGCAGTTTACAGGGTGGCTCAGATACGCAGTATTTT
-,TRBV6-1,TRBD1,TRBJ1-5,CASSLDRGGQPQHF,TGTGCCAGCAGCCTCGACAGGGGTGGTCAGCCCCAGCATTTT
-,TRBV10-3,TRBD2,TRBJ2-3,CAIRTSATDTQYF,TGTGCCATCCGAACTAGCGCCACAGATACGCAGTATTTT
-,TRBV5-8,-,TRBJ2-5,CASSLAPMETQYF,TGTGCCAGCAGCTTGGCCCCTATGGAGACCCAGTACTTC
few,TRBV6-5,-,TRBJ1-2,CAIRRDSGYGYTF,TGTGCCATTCGCCGGGACTCGGGCTATGGCTACACCTTC
-,TRBV6-5,-,TRBJ1-2,CASSPRGRGYTF,TGTGCCAGCAGTCCCAGGGGCAGAGGCTACACCTTC
once,TRBV7-9,TRBD1,TRBJ1-2,CASSLVQRQGEDYGYTF,TGTGCCAGCAGCTTAGTCCAGAGACAGGGAGAAGATTATGGCTACACCTTC
-,TRBV11-3,-,TRBJ2-7,CASSLSRGVYEQYF,TGTGCCAGCAGCTTATCCAGGGGCGTTTACGAGCAGTACTTC
-,TRBV18,-,TRBJ1-1,CASSPDRTTEAFF,TGTGCCAGCTCACCGGACAGAACCACTGAAGCTTTCTTT